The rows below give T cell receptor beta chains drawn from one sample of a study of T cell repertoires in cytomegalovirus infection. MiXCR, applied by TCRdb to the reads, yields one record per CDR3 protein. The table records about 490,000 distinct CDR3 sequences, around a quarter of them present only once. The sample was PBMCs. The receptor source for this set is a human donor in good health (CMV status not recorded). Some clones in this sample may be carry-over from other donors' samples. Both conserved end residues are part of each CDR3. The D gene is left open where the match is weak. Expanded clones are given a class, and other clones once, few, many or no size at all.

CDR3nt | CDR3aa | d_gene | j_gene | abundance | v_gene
TGTGCCAGCAGTTTTGGACTGGCAGAGACAGATACGCAGTATTTT | CASSFGLAETDTQYF | NA | TRBJ2-3 | NA | TRBV12-3/TRBV12-4
TGTGCCAGTAGTACGGGGACCGGGGTTTTACGCAATCAGCCCCAGCATTTT | CASSTGTGVLRNQPQHF | NA | TRBJ1-5 | few | TRBV19
TGTGCCAGCAGCTTAGAATGGTGGCAGGGGGTCGGAAACACCATATATTTT | CASSLEWWQGVGNTIYF | TRBD1 | TRBJ1-3 | few | TRBV11-2
TGCGCCAGCAGCTATAGGAGGACAGGTTTTGAAGAGACCCAGTACTTC | CASSYRRTGFEETQYF | TRBD1 | TRBJ2-5 | NA | TRBV5-1
TGTGCCAGCAGCTTTGGACCTGGGTATCAGCCCCAGCATTTT | CASSFGPGYQPQHF | NA | TRBJ1-5 | NA | TRBV7-9
TGTGCCAGCGCGGGCGCGGCGCAGAGGGGCACTGAAGCTTTCTTT | CASAGAAQRGTEAFF | NA | TRBJ1-1 | NA | TRBV6-2/TRBV6-3
TGTGCCAGCTCACCATTGGCAGGGGGCTTACCCACTACCTCTGGGGCCAACGTCCTGACTTTC | CASSPLAGGLPTTSGANVLTF | TRBD1 | TRBJ2-6 | NA | TRBV18
TGTGCCAGCAGCTTAATTTCAGGGGCTGGAAACACCATATATTTT | CASSLISGAGNTIYF | NA | TRBJ1-3 | NA | TRBV7-8
TGTGCCAGCAGCACCAAGGGGACACCCGATGGCTACACCTTC | CASSTKGTPDGYTF | NA | TRBJ1-2 | few | TRBV5-6
TGTGCCAGCAGCTCCCCCGGAAAAGGGTCAGTCACAGATACGCAGTATTTT | CASSSPGKGSVTDTQYF | NA | TRBJ2-3 | NA | TRBV7-9
TGTGCCTGGAGTGTACCGCTTGTGCAGTTCTTC | CAWSVPLVQFF | NA | TRBJ2-1 | NA | TRBV30
TGTGCCACCAGCAGAAACCACCGTCCCTACAATGAGCAGTTCTTC | CATSRNHRPYNEQFF | NA | TRBJ2-1 | NA | TRBV15
TGTGCCAGCAGCGGACGACAGGGAAGCTTCGGAGAGACCCAGTACTTC | CASSGRQGSFGETQYF | TRBD1 | TRBJ2-5 | NA | TRBV9
TGCAGTGCTAGAGCTATGCAACGCACAGATACGCAGTATTTT | CSARAMQRTDTQYF | NA | TRBJ2-3 | few | TRBV20-1
TGTGCCAGCAGCTTGGTGGGCCCTCAGCCCCAGCATTTT | CASSLVGPQPQHF | NA | TRBJ1-5 | many | TRBV7-2
TGTGCCAGCAGCTTGGCCCGGCGGGAGGGCTCGAGGGAGCAGTACTTC | CASSLARREGSREQYF | TRBD2 | TRBJ2-7 | NA | TRBV5-4
TGTGCCAGCAGTTTAGGTGACACCTCCGCAGATACGCAGTATTTT | CASSLGDTSADTQYF | NA | TRBJ2-3 | once | TRBV12-3/TRBV12-4
TGTGCCACCAGTGATAGTCATCTCACTGAAGCTTTCTTT | CATSDSHLTEAFF | NA | TRBJ1-1 | NA | TRBV24-1
TGTGCCAGCAGTCGACGGACTAGCGGGGGGGACCAAGAGACCCAGTACTTC | CASSRRTSGGDQETQYF | TRBD2 | TRBJ2-5 | few | TRBV6-1
TGTGCCACCAGTGAGGCAGGGGGCGGGGTCCTCAATGAGCAGTTCTTC | CATSEAGGGVLNEQFF | TRBD1 | TRBJ2-1 | few | TRBV24-1
TGTGCCAGCAGTTTTTCGACTAGCGGGGGTTCAGATACGCAGTATTTT | CASSFSTSGGSDTQYF | TRBD2 | TRBJ2-3 | few | TRBV12-3/TRBV12-4
TGTGCCAGCAGCTTAGTGGGGACAGGGGGGAATCTGACCCAGTACTTC | CASSLVGTGGNLTQYF | TRBD1 | TRBJ2-5 | many | TRBV7-2
TGTGCCAGCAGCCAGGCACATGATAGGTTCTTC | CASSQAHDRFF | NA | TRBJ2-1 | many | TRBV7-2
TGTGCCAGCAGGGAGACGGCTATCACAGATACGCAGTATTTT | CASRETAITDTQYF | NA | TRBJ2-3 | NA | TRBV6-8
TGTGCCTGGAGTTCGACTACCTCCTACGAGCAGTACTTC | CAWSSTTSYEQYF | NA | TRBJ2-7 | NA | TRBV30
TGTGCCAGCAGCCTTCGGACAGGGGGCTTTGGACAGCCCCAGCATTTT | CASSLRTGGFGQPQHF | TRBD1 | TRBJ1-5 | NA | TRBV7-8
TGTGCCAGCATAGCGACAGGTTGGAATGAAAAACTGTTTTTT | CASIATGWNEKLFF | NA | TRBJ1-4 | NA | TRBV2
TGTGCCAGCAGCTTAGGGGGACAGGCCCAAGAGACCCAGTACTTC | CASSLGGQAQETQYF | TRBD1 | TRBJ2-5 | many | TRBV7-9
TGTGCCAGTCGGCCAGGGATCACTGAAGCTTTCTTT | CASRPGITEAFF | NA | TRBJ1-1 | few | TRBV28
TGTGCCAGCAGTTTAAGGGGGTACAATGAGCAGTTCTTC | CASSLRGYNEQFF | NA | TRBJ2-1 | NA | TRBV7-2
TGTGCCACCAGTGATTTAAAGCGGGGTACCTACAATGAGCAGTTCTTC | CATSDLKRGTYNEQFF | TRBD2 | TRBJ2-1 | few | TRBV24-1
TGTGCCATCAGTGCGGATAAAAACATTCAGTACTTC | CAISADKNIQYF | NA | TRBJ2-4 | few | TRBV10-3
TGTGCCAGCACCTTGACCGTCGGGGCTAATGAGCAGTTCTTC | CASTLTVGANEQFF | NA | TRBJ2-1 | many | TRBV12-3/TRBV12-4
TGCAGTGCTACTATTAACTCTGGAAACACCATATATTTT | CSATINSGNTIYF | NA | TRBJ1-3 | once | TRBV20-1
TGTGCCATCAGTTGGGGGGGACAGGGTTACGAGCAGTACTTC | CAISWGGQGYEQYF | TRBD1 | TRBJ2-7 | NA | TRBV10-3
TGCGCCAGCAGCCATGACCCTGACAGTTATGAAGCTTTCTTT | CASSHDPDSYEAFF | NA | TRBJ1-1 | few | TRBV4-1
TGCGCCAGCAGCCAAATATCCCAGGCCAGAGAGGGCACAGATACGCAGTATTTT | CASSQISQAREGTDTQYF | NA | TRBJ2-3 | NA | TRBV4-3
TGCGCCAGCAGCCAAGATCCTTCTAACCGGAATCAGCCCCAGCATTTT | CASSQDPSNRNQPQHF | NA | TRBJ1-5 | once | TRBV4-3
TGTGCCAGCAGCCCCCCCCAGCCCTTAAACAATGAGCAGTTCTTC | CASSPPQPLNNEQFF | NA | TRBJ2-1 | many | TRBV7-8
TGTGCTAGCAGCGCAGGACTAGCGGTTACAGATACGCAGTATTTT | CASSAGLAVTDTQYF | TRBD2 | TRBJ2-3 | NA | TRBV7-7
TGTGCCAGCAGCTTATTCGTTACGACCGAAGCTTTCTTT | CASSLFVTTEAFF | NA | TRBJ1-1 | many | TRBV7-2
TGTGCCAGCAGTTTGAGGATCTCTGGAAACACCATATATTTT | CASSLRISGNTIYF | NA | TRBJ1-3 | few | TRBV12-3/TRBV12-4
TGTGCCAGTAGTATCAGGGTTCACACTGAAGCTTTCTTT | CASSIRVHTEAFF | NA | TRBJ1-1 | few | TRBV19
TGCAGCGGCCGGCCCACCAGCGCCAGCTACAATGAGCAGTTCTTC | CSGRPTSASYNEQFF | NA | TRBJ2-1 | few | TRBV29-1
TGTGCCAGCAGCTTCGACCGGATATCGAACACCGGGGAGCTGTTTTTT | CASSFDRISNTGELFF | NA | TRBJ2-2 | few | TRBV7-2
TGTGCCAGCAGTTTCAGGGGGTTAGCCAAAAACATTCAGTACTTC | CASSFRGLAKNIQYF | TRBD1 | TRBJ2-4 | few | TRBV12-3/TRBV12-4
TGTGCCAGCAGTTTATACAGGGGAGGCAATCAGCCCCAGCATTTT | CASSLYRGGNQPQHF | TRBD1 | TRBJ1-5 | many | TRBV12-3/TRBV12-4
TGTGCCAGCAGCCCTGGTTCCCTAGCTAATTCACCCCTCCACTTT | CASSPGSLANSPLHF | NA | TRBJ1-6 | NA | TRBV4-2
TGTGCCAGCAGTTTACTAGGTCTCGGGGCGGGAGGATATACCGGGGAGCTGTTTTTT | CASSLLGLGAGGYTGELFF | TRBD2 | TRBJ2-2 | NA | TRBV28
TGTGCCAGCTCACCACTAGCCCTCACCCCGGGACAGGGGTTCAATGAGCAGTTCTTC | CASSPLALTPGQGFNEQFF | TRBD1 | TRBJ2-1 | NA | TRBV18
TGTGCCAGCAGCGGGGGCCTTTTTAACACCGGGGAGCTGTTTTTT | CASSGGLFNTGELFF | NA | TRBJ2-2 | many | TRBV7-2
TGTGCCTGGAGCCCCCGGGACCGCCCCTACGAGCAGTACTTC | CAWSPRDRPYEQYF | NA | TRBJ2-7 | NA | TRBV30
TGTGCCAGCAGTCGCTTTACTAGCGGGCCCCTCTCCTACGAGCAGTACTTC | CASSRFTSGPLSYEQYF | TRBD2 | TRBJ2-7 | few | TRBV6-1
TGTGCCAGCAGCTTGTGGGCTACGGGCGGGAGGGCCTACAATGAGCAGTTCTTC | CASSLWATGGRAYNEQFF | TRBD2 | TRBJ2-1 | NA | TRBV5-6
TGTGCCAGTAGTACCCAAACCGGGCTATACAATGAGCAGTACTTC | CASSTQTGLYNEQYF | NA | TRBJ2-7 | once | TRBV19
TGTGCCTGGGCTGGCGGCGGCCGCTCCTACAATGAGCAGTTCTTC | CAWAGGGRSYNEQFF | NA | TRBJ2-1 | many | TRBV7-9
TGCAGTGCTAGTCGGGCAGTTCCCTCACCCCTCCACTTT | CSASRAVPSPLHF | NA | TRBJ1-6 | NA | TRBV20-1